This entry is about one T cell receptor (beta chain). Antigen: not known. The sample is drawn from a study of OX40 agonist ivuxolimab in advanced cancers. The overall study: Prior therapy, whether anti-PD-1, anti-PD-L1 or anti-CTLA-4, was allowed, and roughly 40% had some. Study-level results: CD8+ T cells showed, on average, more clonal expansion than CD4+ cells.

The repertoire was sequenced with immunoSEQ multiplex PCR; TCRdb's copy has only in-frame clones and lacks some. This table has approximately 70,000 clones, roughly 80% appearing once. Looked up from germline, CDR1 is LNHNV and CDR2 is YYDKDF (reference sequence). After removal of 4 bases from V and 8 bases from J, the junction contained 13 bases not matched to a gene. This CDR3 contains 18 residues. Sequences were derived from CD4+ or CD8+ T cells sorted from blood, sampled in a trial of the OX40 agonist ivuxolimab. This receptor was obtained from an adult with an advanced solid tumor such as melanoma, head and neck, liver or kidney cancer. The chain is built from TRBV15 and TRBJ2-2, with 13 bases that match TRBD2. CDR3 DNA: TGTGCCACCAGCACCAACCCCACTAGCGGGGGGGCCTGGGGGGAGCTGTTTTTT. Protein sequence: CATSTNPTSGGAWGELFF.